In its sample, the clone carrying this T cell receptor (beta chain) was seen once. Its antigen is unidentified. This entry is derived from a study of cytomegalovirus exposure and HLA in healthy donors. Study results and caveats: The study had only CMV serostatus as immune exposure information. In vitro, a few CMV-associated chains proved specific for CMV antigens. Across donors, presence/absence analyses took sequencing depth to be roughly uniform. The study designated fewer than 200 TCR beta chains cytomegalovirus-associated.

Use of 60 Vbeta and 13 Jbeta primers characterized the PCR. This table comes from immunoSEQ multiplex PCR, and its TCRdb copy is limited to in-frame clones, with some not included. Seen here are fewer than 200,000 clones, about three quarters observed once, and the top ten hold around 0.71%. Per the germline V gene, CDR1 is SGDLS and CDR2 is YYNGEE. The J segment lost 5 bases and the V segment lost 2 bases, leaving 12 bases of the junction unmatched. The CDR3 loop spans 16 amino acids. The sequence came from a female donor in good health and CMV-seronegative. The J gene is TRBJ2-7, the V gene TRBV9, with TRBD1 matching 8 bases. Sequencing used PBMCs. CDR3 loop: CASSVGTGVISHEQYF. The CDR3 DNA reads as TGTGCCAGCAGCGTTGGGACAGGAGTAATATCCCACGAGCAGTACTTC.